Listed here are 12 T cell receptor beta chains from one sample, sequenced in a study of post-analysis software for immune sequencing data. These TCRs are of unknown antigen specificity. Carried by the TCR beta cDNA libraries were unique molecular identifiers. TCRdb reanalysed the PCR reads using MiXCR and keeps one entry per CDR3 protein. Of around 190,000 distinct CDR3 sequences listed, around 30% are singletons. Study-level results: About five TRBV segments were more frequent in patients than controls; TRBV5-6, TRBV5-1 and TRBV20-1 belonged to this group.

The sample consisted of blood. These receptors were obtained from a girl aged 2-17 years with multiple sclerosis.

J is TRBJ2-1 and V is TRBV20-1; 10 nucleotides line up with TRBD2. CDR1 is DFQATT and CDR2 is SNEGSKA in the germline V gene (reference sequence). The CDR3 covers 16 residues. This CDR3 reads CSRPLGLAASYNEQFF. The DNA for the CDR3 is TGCAGCCGCCCCCTCGGACTAGCGGCCTCCTACAATGAGCAGTTCTTC.

At least ten counts were recorded for this clonotype. The chain has TRBV20-1 and TRBJ2-3, with 7 positions matching TRBD2. The V gene's germline CDR1 is DFQATT and CDR2 SNEGSKA (reference sequence). This CDR3 region has 11 residues. Trimming cost V 4 bases and J 6 bases; bases outside gene matches: 1. CDR3 coding DNA: TGCAGTGCTAATAGCGGGGATACGCAGTATTTT. Amino acids: CSANSGDTQYF.

This clonotype was observed many times. J is TRBJ2-5 and V is TRBV7-3; the D gene is possibly TRBD1 (5 bases). The CDR3 spans 15 residues. The germline V and J ends were trimmed by 1 base and 4 bases, with 13 bases remaining between them. Per the germline V gene, CDR1 is SGHTA and CDR2 is FQGTGA. The CDR3 DNA sequence: TGTGCCAGCAGCTTAAGGGGCACTTCTGGAGAGACCCAGTACTTC. Translation: CASSLRGTSGETQYF.

In regard to this clonotype: A read error is possible here, since a much larger clone lies one base away. As DNA, the CDR3 is TGCAGTGCTGATACAGGGACCCACGAGCAGTACTTC. Encoded protein: CSADTGTHEQYF. V gene TRBV20-1 combines with J gene TRBJ2-7; perhaps TRBD1 as D (6 bases). V was shortened by 5 bases and J by 5 bases, with 13 bases between the two germline ends. CDR1 DFQATT and CDR2 SNEGSKA come from the germline V gene (reference sequence). This CDR3 is built from 12 residues.

In its sample, this clonotype was seen many times. The CDR3 loop is CASSPTGTSRKSTDTQYF. DNA of the CDR3: TGTGCCAGCAGTCCCACCGGGACTAGCCGGAAAAGCACAGATACGCAGTATTTT. The rearrangement joins TRBV28 to TRBJ2-3, with 9 bases matching TRBD2. This CDR3 has 18 residues. With 5 bases clipped from V and 0 bases from J, the junction kept 12 bases outside the gene matches. In germline, CDR1 is MDHEN, CDR2 SYDVKM.

Concerning this clonotype itself: A read error may produce the germline difference seen at one junction end. The chain couples TRBV15 to TRBJ1-5, with 8 bases lining up with TRBD1. CDR1 is LNHNV, CDR2 YYDKDF, per germline (reference sequence). The CDR3 covers 15 residues. The CDR3 spells CAISRGGQGYQPQHF. The CDR3 bases are TGTGCCATCAGCAGAGGCGGACAGGGCTATCAGCCCCAGCATTTT. Filled out from reference TRBV15 and TRBJ1-5, the complete variable domain reads DAMVIQNPRYQVTQFGKPVTLSCSQTLNHNVMYWYQQKSSQAPKLLFHYYDKDFNNEADTPDNFQSRRPNTSFCFLDIRSPGLGDTAMYLCAISRGGQGYQPQHFGDGTRLSIL.

This chain joins TRBV20-1 and TRBJ2-3, with 7 nucleotides matching TRBD2. V lost 3 bases and J lost 2; bases outside the gene matches: 2. Germline values: CDR1 DFQATT, CDR2 SNEGSKA (reference sequence). CDR3 size: 13 residues. The CDR3 DNA is TGCAGTGCTAGCGGGGGGATCACAGATACGCAGTATTTT. The encoded protein is CSASGGITDTQYF.

V gene TRBV5-1 combines with J gene TRBJ2-3, with TRBD2 matching over 11 bases. J gave up 1 base and V 0 bases, and 1 base lay outside the gene matches. CDR1 and CDR2 from the germline V gene are SGHRS and YFSETQ. CDR3 length equals 16 residues. CDR3: CASSLELAGGTDTQYF. The CDR3 DNA reads TGCGCCAGCAGCTTGGAACTAGCGGGGGGCACAGATACGCAGTATTTT.

The V and J genes are TRBV12-3 or TRBV12-4 and TRBJ2-2, with a possible D match to TRBD1 (6 bases). The V end was cut by 3 bases, the J end by 5 bases, with 10 bases between. The CDR3 has 14 residues. As DNA, the CDR3 is TGTGCCAGCAGTTTTGGCAGGGGAACCGGGGAGCTGTTTTTT. Translation gives CASSFGRGTGELFF.

Points on this clonotype: Being one base from a much bigger clone, this may be a read error. The V call is TRBV29-1, the J call TRBJ2-7; D is unclear. Per germline, CDR1 SQVTM and CDR2 ANQGSEA. This CDR3 contains 12 residues. The CDR3, as DNA: TGCAGCGGTGAAGGGTTCACCTACGAGCAGTACTTC. It translates to CSGEGFTYEQYF.

The J gene is TRBJ2-1, the V gene TRBV7-2; the D is unclear. The length of the CDR3 is 16 residues. In germline, CDR1 is SGHTA, CDR2 FQGNSA. The V end was cut by 1 base, the J end by 0 bases, with 10 bases between. This chain's CDR3 is CASSLGSVASYNEQFF. The CDR3 DNA is TGTGCCAGCAGCTTAGGATCGGTGGCCTCCTACAATGAGCAGTTCTTC.

Many counts were recorded for this clonotype. The rearrangement uses TRBV7-2 and TRBJ1-1; D is possibly TRBD1 (5 bases). Trimming pared 5 bases from V and 5 bases from J, leaving 18 bases between. CDR3 length: 15 amino acids. Germline V gene data show CDR1 as SGHTA and CDR2 as FQGNSA. CDR3 sequence (DNA): TGTGCCAGCAGCCACACGATCGGGGGGGGAACTGAAGCTTTCTTT. Protein product: CASSHTIGGGTEAFF.